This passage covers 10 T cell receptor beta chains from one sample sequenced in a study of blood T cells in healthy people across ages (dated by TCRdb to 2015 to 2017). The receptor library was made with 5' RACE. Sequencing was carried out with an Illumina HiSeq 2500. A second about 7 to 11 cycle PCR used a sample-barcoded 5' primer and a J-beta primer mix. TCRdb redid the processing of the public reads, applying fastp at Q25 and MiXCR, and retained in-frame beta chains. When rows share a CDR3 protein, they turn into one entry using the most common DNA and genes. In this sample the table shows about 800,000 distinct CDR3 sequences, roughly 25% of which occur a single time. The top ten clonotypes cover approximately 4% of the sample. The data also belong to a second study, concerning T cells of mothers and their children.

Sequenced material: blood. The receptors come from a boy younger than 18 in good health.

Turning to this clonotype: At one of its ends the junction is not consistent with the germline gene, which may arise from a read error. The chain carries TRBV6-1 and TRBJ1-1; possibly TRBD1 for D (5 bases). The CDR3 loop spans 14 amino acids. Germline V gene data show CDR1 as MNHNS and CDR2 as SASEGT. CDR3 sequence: CTSRDQSWEAEAFF. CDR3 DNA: TGTACCAGCAGGGACCAATCTTGGGAGGCTGAAGCTTTCTTT.

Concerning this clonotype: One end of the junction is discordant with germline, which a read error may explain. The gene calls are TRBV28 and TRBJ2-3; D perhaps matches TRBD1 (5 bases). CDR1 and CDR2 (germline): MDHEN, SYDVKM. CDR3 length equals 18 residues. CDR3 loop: CASTLGQGLAYHTDTRYF. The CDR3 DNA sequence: TGTGCTAGCACCCTGGGGCAGGGCTTAGCATATCACACGGATACGCGGTATTTT.

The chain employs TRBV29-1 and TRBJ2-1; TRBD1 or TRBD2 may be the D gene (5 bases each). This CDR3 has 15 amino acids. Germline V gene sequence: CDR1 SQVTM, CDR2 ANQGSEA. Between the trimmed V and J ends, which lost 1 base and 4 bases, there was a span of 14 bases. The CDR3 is CSVEGAHGGYNEQFF. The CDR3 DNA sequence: TGCAGCGTTGAAGGCGCCCATGGGGGATACAATGAGCAGTTCTTC.

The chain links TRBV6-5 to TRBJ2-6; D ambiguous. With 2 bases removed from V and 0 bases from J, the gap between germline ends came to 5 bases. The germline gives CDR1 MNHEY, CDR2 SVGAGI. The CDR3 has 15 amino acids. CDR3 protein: CASSYSPSGANVLTF. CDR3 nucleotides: TGTGCCAGCAGTTACAGCCCCTCTGGGGCCAACGTCCTGACTTTC.

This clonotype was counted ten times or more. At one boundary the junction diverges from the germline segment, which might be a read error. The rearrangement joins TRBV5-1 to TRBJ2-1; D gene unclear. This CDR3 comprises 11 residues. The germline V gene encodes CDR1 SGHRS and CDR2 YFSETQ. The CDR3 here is CASSSNNEQFF. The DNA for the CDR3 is TGTGCCAGCAGCTCGAACAATGAGCAGTTCTTC.

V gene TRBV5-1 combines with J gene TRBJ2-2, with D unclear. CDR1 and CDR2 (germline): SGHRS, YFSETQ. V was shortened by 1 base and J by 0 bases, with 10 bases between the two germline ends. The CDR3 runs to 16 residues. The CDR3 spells CASSLWAVANTGELFF. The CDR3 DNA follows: TGCGCCAGCAGCTTGTGGGCAGTCGCGAACACCGGGGAGCTGTTTTTT.

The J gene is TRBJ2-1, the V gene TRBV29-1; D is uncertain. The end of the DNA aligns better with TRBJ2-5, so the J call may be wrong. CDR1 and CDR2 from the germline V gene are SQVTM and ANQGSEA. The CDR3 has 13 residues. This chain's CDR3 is CSVGLALQETQYF. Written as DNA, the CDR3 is TGCAGCGTTGGATTGGCTCTACAAGAGACCCAGTACTTC.

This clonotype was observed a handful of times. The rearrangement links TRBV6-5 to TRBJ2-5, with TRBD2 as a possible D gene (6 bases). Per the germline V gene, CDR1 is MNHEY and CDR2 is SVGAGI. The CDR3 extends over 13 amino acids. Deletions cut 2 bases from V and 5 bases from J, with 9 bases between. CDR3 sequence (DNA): TGTGCCAGCAGTTACGGAGGGCGGGAGACCCAGTACTTC. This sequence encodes CASSYGGRETQYF.

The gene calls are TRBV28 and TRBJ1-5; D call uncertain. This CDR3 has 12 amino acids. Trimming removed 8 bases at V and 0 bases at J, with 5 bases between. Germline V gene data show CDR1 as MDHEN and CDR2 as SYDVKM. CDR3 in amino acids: CASESSNQPQHF. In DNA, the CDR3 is TGTGCCAGCGAGAGTAGCAATCAGCCCCAGCATTTT.

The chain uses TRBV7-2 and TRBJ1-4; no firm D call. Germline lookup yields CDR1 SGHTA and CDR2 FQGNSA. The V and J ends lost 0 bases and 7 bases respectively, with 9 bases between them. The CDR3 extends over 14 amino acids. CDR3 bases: TGTGCCAGCAGCTTAGCTTTCATCGGTGAAAAACTGTTTTTT. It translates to CASSLAFIGEKLFF.